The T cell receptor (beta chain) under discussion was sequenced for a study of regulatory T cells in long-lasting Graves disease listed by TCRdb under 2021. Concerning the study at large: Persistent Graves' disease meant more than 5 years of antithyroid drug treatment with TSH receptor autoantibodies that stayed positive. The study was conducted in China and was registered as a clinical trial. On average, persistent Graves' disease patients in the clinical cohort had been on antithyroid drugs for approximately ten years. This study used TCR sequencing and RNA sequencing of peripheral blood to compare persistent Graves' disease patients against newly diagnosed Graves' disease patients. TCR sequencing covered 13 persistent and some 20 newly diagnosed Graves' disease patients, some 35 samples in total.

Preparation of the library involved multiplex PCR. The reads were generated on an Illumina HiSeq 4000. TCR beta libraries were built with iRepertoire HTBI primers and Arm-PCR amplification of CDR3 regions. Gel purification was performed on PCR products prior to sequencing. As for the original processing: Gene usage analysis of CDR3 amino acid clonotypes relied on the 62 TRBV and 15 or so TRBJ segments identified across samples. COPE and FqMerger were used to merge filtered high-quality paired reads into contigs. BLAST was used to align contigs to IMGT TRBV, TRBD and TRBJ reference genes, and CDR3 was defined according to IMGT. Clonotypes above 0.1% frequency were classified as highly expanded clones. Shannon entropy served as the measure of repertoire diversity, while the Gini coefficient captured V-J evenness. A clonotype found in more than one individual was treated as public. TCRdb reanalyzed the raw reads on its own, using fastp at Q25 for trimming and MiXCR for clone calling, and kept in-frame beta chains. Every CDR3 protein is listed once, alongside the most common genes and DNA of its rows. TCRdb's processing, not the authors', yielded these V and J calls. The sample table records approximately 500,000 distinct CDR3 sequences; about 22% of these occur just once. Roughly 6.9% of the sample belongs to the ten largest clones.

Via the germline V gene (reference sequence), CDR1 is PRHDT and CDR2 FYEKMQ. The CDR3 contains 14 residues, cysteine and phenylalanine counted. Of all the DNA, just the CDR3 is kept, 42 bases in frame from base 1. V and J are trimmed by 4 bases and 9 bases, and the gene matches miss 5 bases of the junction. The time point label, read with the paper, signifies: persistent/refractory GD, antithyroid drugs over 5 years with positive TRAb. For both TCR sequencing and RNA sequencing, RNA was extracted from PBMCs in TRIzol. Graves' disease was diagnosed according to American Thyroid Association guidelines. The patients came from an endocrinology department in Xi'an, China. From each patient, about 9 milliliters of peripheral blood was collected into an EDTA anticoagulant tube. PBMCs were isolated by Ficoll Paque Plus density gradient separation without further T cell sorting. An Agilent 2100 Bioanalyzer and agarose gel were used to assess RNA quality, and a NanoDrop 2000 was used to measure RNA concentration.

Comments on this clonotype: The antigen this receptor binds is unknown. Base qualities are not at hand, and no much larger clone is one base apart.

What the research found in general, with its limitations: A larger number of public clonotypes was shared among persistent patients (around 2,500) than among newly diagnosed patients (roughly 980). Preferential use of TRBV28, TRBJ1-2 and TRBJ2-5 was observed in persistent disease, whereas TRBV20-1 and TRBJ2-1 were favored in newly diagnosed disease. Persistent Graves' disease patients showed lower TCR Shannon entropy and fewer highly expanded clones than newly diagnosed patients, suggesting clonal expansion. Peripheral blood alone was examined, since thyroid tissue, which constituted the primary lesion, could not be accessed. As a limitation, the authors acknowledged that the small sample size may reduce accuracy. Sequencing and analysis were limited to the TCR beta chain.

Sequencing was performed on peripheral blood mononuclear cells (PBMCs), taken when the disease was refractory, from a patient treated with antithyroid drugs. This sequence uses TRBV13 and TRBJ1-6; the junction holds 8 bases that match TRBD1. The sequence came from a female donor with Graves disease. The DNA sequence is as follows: TGTGCCAGCAGCTACCGGACAGGGTTTTCACCCCTCCACTTT. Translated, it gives CASSYRTGFSPLHF.